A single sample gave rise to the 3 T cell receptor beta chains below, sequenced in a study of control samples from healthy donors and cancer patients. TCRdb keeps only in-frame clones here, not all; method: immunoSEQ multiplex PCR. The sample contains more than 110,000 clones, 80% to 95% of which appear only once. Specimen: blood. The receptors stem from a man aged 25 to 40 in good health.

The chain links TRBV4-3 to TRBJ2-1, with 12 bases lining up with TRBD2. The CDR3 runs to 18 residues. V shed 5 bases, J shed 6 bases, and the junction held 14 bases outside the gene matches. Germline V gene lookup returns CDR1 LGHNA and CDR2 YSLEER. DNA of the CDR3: TGCGCCAGCAGCTCCGATCCGACTAGCGGGAGTGTACTCAATGAGCAGTTCTTC. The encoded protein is CASSSDPTSGSVLNEQFF.

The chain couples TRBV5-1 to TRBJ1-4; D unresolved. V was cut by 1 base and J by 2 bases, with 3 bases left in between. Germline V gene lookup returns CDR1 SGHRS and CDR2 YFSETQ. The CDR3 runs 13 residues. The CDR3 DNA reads TGCGCCAGCAGCTTGTATACTAATGAAAAACTGTTTTTT. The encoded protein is CASSLYTNEKLFF.

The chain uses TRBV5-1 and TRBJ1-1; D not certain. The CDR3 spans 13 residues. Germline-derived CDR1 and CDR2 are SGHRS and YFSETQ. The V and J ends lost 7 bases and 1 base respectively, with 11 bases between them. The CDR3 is CASFGRANTEAFF. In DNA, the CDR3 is TGCGCCAGCTTCGGACGGGCGAACACTGAAGCTTTCTTT.